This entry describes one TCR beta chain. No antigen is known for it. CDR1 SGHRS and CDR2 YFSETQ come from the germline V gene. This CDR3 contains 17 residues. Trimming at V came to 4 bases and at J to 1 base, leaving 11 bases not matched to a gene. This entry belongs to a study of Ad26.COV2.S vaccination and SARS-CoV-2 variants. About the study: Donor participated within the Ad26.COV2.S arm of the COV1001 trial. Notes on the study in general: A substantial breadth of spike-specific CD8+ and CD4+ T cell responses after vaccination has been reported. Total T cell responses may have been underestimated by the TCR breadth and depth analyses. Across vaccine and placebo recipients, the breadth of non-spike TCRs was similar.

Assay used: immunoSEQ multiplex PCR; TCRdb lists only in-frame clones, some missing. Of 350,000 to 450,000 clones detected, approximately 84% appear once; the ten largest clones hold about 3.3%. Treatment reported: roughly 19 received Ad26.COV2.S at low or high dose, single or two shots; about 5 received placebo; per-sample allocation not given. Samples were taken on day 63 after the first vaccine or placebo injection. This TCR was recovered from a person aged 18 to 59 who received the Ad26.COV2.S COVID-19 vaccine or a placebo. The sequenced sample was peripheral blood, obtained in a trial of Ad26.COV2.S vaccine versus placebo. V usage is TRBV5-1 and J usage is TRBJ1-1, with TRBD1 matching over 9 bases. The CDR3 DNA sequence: TGCGCCAGCAGCCTTGCGCCACAGGGGGCTACGAACACTGAAGCTTTCTTT. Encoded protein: CASSLAPQGATNTEAFF.